Below are 15 T cell receptor beta chains sequenced from a single sample in a study of blood T cell repertoires in COVID-19. Sequencing was performed with immunoSEQ multiplex PCR; in TCRdb, only in-frame clones are kept and a portion is missing. The sample includes 310,000 or so clones, roughly 90% of them seen just once. Sequenced sample: peripheral blood. The receptors derive from a woman under 40 with COVID-19, enrolled during active disease.

This CDR3 reads CAISAGTNSPLHF. In DNA, the CDR3 is TGTGCCATCAGTGCCGGGACAAATTCACCCCTCCACTTT. The V gene is TRBV10-3, the J gene TRBJ1-6; D may be TRBD1 (6 bases). V dropped 4 bases and J dropped 7 bases, with 8 bases sitting between them. The CDR3 is 13 amino acids. Germline assignment: CDR1 ENHRY and CDR2 SYGVKD.

The V and J genes are TRBV5-1 and TRBJ2-5, with TRBD1 matching 12 bases. The CDR3 is made up of 17 amino acids. Trimming at V came to 4 bases and at J to 1 base, leaving 8 bases not matched to a gene. Germline CDR1 SGHRS, CDR2 YFSETQ. The CDR3 reads CASSVGQGARGQETQYF. In DNA form, the CDR3 reads TGCGCCAGCAGCGTGGGACAGGGGGCGCGAGGCCAAGAGACCCAGTACTTC.

The V gene is TRBV29-1, the J gene TRBJ2-1, with TRBD2 matching over 7 bases. This CDR3 is built from 11 residues. Germline loops: CDR1 SQVTM, CDR2 ANQGSEA. Trimming cost V 7 bases and J 10 bases; bases outside gene matches: 7. CDR3 sequence reads: CSAGLDGEQFF. CDR3 coding DNA: TGCAGCGCAGGACTAGATGGGGAGCAGTTCTTC.

This clone was seen more than once but under ten times. The rearrangement links TRBV28 to TRBJ1-1; weak D call: TRBD1 (6 bases). The CDR3 is 13 residues long. Trimming left V 3 bases short and J 13 bases short, with 18 bases between. The germline gives CDR1 MDHEN, CDR2 SYDVKM. CDR3 DNA: TGTGCCAGCAGTTTGTTACAGGGCGGATCCGTTTTCTTT. Its protein product is CASSLLQGGSVFF.

As for this clone: A junction boundary mismatches the germline segment, possibly from a read error. The CDR3 bases are TGTGCTAGCAGCCCCTTTCCCCGACAGGGGGCCCGCACAGATACGCAGTATTTT. This codes for CASSPFPRQGARTDTQYF. The chain employs TRBV7-7 and TRBJ2-3, with 10 bases aligning to TRBD1. Germline CDR1 SSHAT, CDR2 FNYEAQ (reference sequence). The CDR3 length is 18 residues.

The gene calls are TRBV28 and TRBJ2-2; 16 positions match TRBD2. The germline V gene encodes CDR1 MDHEN and CDR2 SYDVKM. The ends lost 5 bases at V and 6 bases at J; junction bases unmatched: 9. This CDR3 spans 18 amino acids. The CDR3 protein is CASSPWGLAGGSAGELFF. CDR3 coding DNA: TGTGCCAGCAGTCCATGGGGACTAGCGGGAGGGTCCGCCGGGGAGCTGTTTTTT.

The J gene is TRBJ2-1, the V gene TRBV20-1; a possible D gene is TRBD1 (5 bases). This CDR3 is built from 14 residues. The V gene lost 3 bases and the J gene lost 5 bases, with 14 bases spanning the gap. CDR1 is DFQATT, CDR2 SNEGSKA, per germline (reference sequence). This chain's CDR3 is CSASGQGKHNEQFF. CDR3 nucleotides: TGCAGTGCTAGTGGGCAGGGAAAGCACAATGAGCAGTTCTTC.

V and J are TRBV5-1 and TRBJ2-1; 8 bases fit TRBD2. Germline V lookup: CDR1 SGHRS, CDR2 YFSETQ. The CDR3 covers 14 residues. J was trimmed by 9 bases and V by 4 bases; bases with no gene match: 9. The DNA for the CDR3 is TGCGCCAGCAGCGTAGGCGGGGGGCAGGTTGAGCAGTTCTTC. Translating it yields CASSVGGGQVEQFF. Full variable domain (remainder filled in from reference TRBV5-1 and TRBJ2-1): KAGVTQTPRYLIKTRGQQVTLSCSPISGHRSVSWYQQTPGQGLQFLFEYFSETQRNKGNFPGRFSGRQFSNSRSEMNVSTLELGDSALYLCASSVGGGQVEQFFGPGTRLTVL.

The chain employs TRBV19 and TRBJ1-3, with D unresolved. This CDR3 has 14 amino acids. Germline V gene lookup returns CDR1 LNHDA and CDR2 SQIVND (reference sequence). Trimming stripped 3 bases from V and 4 bases from J, with 10 bases between. CDR3 loop: CASSIGESGNTIYF. CDR3 sequence (DNA): TGTGCCAGTAGTATCGGGGAGTCGGGAAACACCATATATTTT.

The CDR3 nucleotides are TGTGCCAGTTCAACTATTGGCTATGGCGGTGGCTACACCTTC. It specifies CASSTIGYGGGYTF. The chain combines TRBV19 with TRBJ1-2; D ambiguous. From germline, CDR1 is LNHDA and CDR2 SQIVND (reference sequence). The CDR3 spans 14 residues. Trimming stripped 8 bases from V and 7 bases from J, with 20 bases between. Based on the CDR3 plus reference TRBV19 and TRBJ1-2, the full variable domain is DGGITQSPKYLFRKEGQNVTLSCEQNLNHDAMYWYRQDPGQGLRLIYYSQIVNDFQKGDIAEGYSVSREKKESFPLTVTSAQKNPTAFYLCASSTIGYGGGYTFGSGTRLTVV.

The V and J genes are TRBV7-9 and TRBJ2-5; the D is unclear. This CDR3 has 13 residues. V lost 0 bases and J 2 bases, leaving 4 bases between the germline ends. Germline V gene sequence: CDR1 SEHNR, CDR2 FQNEAQ (reference sequence). The CDR3 DNA reads as TGTGCCAGCAGCTTAGCTAGTCAAGAGACCCAGTACTTC. Protein product: CASSLASQETQYF.

V is TRBV6-5 and J is TRBJ1-4; D is unclear. This CDR3 spans 14 amino acids. CDR1 and CDR2 (germline): MNHEY, SVGAGI. Trimming left V 6 bases short and J 7 bases short, with 15 bases between. The CDR3 DNA sequence: TGTGCCAGCAGACCAAGACACTCACTTGAAAAACTGTTTTTT. This codes for CASRPRHSLEKLFF.

The gene calls are TRBV7-2 and TRBJ1-2; D is undetermined. Trimming took 5 bases from V and 5 from J, leaving 9 bases between them. This CDR3 has 12 residues. Germline V gives CDR1 SGHTA, CDR2 FQGNSA. CDR3 DNA sequence: TGTGCCAGCAGCCCTAACAGTTATGGCTACACCTTC. Translating it yields CASSPNSYGYTF.

This chain joins TRBV9 and TRBJ2-5; a possible D gene is TRBD2 (6 bases). CDR3 size: 14 residues. Trimming left V 0 bases short and J 4 bases short, with 10 bases between. Germline V gene data show CDR1 as SGDLS and CDR2 as YYNGEE. The CDR3 sequence: CASSVEEGLETQYF. Written as DNA, the CDR3 is TGTGCCAGCAGCGTAGAGGAGGGGCTAGAGACCCAGTACTTC.

The rearrangement joins TRBV19 to TRBJ2-6, with TRBD1 matching 8 bases. The V gene's germline CDR1 is LNHDA and CDR2 SQIVND (reference sequence). V dropped 3 bases and J dropped 3; count of bases not matched to a gene: 4. This CDR3 spans 16 amino acids. This chain's CDR3 is CASSIPTGVGANVLTF. In nucleotides, the CDR3 is TGTGCCAGTAGTATTCCGACAGGGGTTGGGGCCAACGTCCTGACTTTC.